What follows are 10 T cell receptor beta chains derived from one specimen sequenced in a study of blood T cell repertoires in COVID-19. This table comes from immunoSEQ multiplex PCR, and its TCRdb copy is limited to in-frame clones, with some not included. The sample has about 29,000 clones, 70% to 90% seen once. Sequencing was done on a sample of peripheral blood. These receptors all come from a human donor in a cohort sampled during active COVID-19.

The chain employs TRBV7-3 and TRBJ2-3; 12 positions agree with TRBD2. The V gene end was trimmed by 5 bases and the J gene end by 6 bases; junction bases not matched to a gene: 9. Germline V gives CDR1 SGHTA, CDR2 FQGTGA. The CDR3 extends over 16 amino acids. CDR3 sequence (DNA): TGTGCCAGCAGCCCCACTAGCGGGGGGCTCTCGGATACGCAGTATTTT. Protein sequence: CASSPTSGGLSDTQYF. Full variable domain (remainder filled in from reference TRBV7-3 and TRBJ2-3): GAGVSQTPSNKVTEKGKYVELRCDPISGHTALYWYRQSLGQGPEFLIYFQGTGAADDSGLPNDRFFAVRPEGSVSTLKIQRTERGDSAVYLCASSPTSGGLSDTQYFGPGTRLTVL.

This clone was seen a few times. CDR3: CASSQLPGLGNQPQHF. The CDR3 coding sequence is TGTGCCAGCAGCCAACTCCCGGGGTTGGGCAATCAGCCCCAGCATTTT. This sequence joins TRBV4-2 and TRBJ1-5; D gene ambiguous. Trimming pared 2 bases from V and 2 bases from J, leaving 13 bases between. This CDR3 comprises 16 residues. Germline CDR1 is LGHNA and CDR2 is YNFKEQ.

This chain links TRBV20-1 with TRBJ1-2, with D uncertain. Trimming removed 3 bases from V and 8 bases from J, with 10 bases in between. CDR3 size: 11 residues. CDR1 is DFQATT and CDR2 is SNEGSKA in the germline V gene (reference sequence). Written as DNA, the CDR3 is TGCAGTGCTAGCAAACCGGGAGGCTACACCTTC. It yields the protein CSASKPGGYTF.

This chain connects TRBV5-1 to TRBJ1-4; D possibly corresponds to TRBD1 (6 bases). The germline V gene has CDR1 SGHRS and CDR2 YFSETQ. Between the trimmed V and J ends, which lost 0 bases and 8 bases, there was a span of 14 bases. There are 15 residues in the CDR3. The CDR3 DNA reads as TGCGCCAGCAGCTTGGAGTTGGGGGGGCAGGAAAAACTGTTTTTT. Protein product: CASSLELGGQEKLFF.

In its sample, this clone was seen a few times. The rearrangement links TRBV4-2 to TRBJ2-4; 7 bases line up with TRBD1. The trim removed 2 bases at V and 2 bases at J, leaving 6 bases unmatched. Germline V gene data show CDR1 as LGHNA and CDR2 as YNFKEQ. This CDR3 is 16 amino acids long. The CDR3 DNA follows: TGTGCCAGCAGCCAAAGTGACAGGGCAACCAAAAACATTCAGTACTTC. Translated, it gives CASSQSDRATKNIQYF.

The chain joins TRBV10-3 to TRBJ1-2; D not resolved. CDR3 length: 14 residues. Germline-derived CDR1 and CDR2 are ENHRY and SYGVKD. Trimming shortened V by 0 bases and J by 8 bases, and 13 bases separated the two germline ends. CDR3 in amino acids: CAISESSGIGGYTF. Here the CDR3 DNA reads TGTGCCATCAGTGAGTCGTCAGGAATAGGCGGCTACACCTTC.

The CDR3 loop reads CASSQGARETQYF. For the CDR3, the DNA is TGCGCCAGCAGCCAGGGGGCGCGGGAGACCCAGTACTTC. The chain couples TRBV5-1 to TRBJ2-5, with 8 nucleotides matching TRBD1. After removal of 4 bases from V and 5 bases from J, the junction contained 4 bases not matched to a gene. Germline CDR1 and CDR2: SGHRS and YFSETQ. The CDR3 is 13 amino acids.

The chain uses TRBV29-1 and TRBJ1-2; D uncertain. V dropped 1 base and J dropped 2 bases, with 5 bases sitting between them. The V gene's germline CDR1 is SQVTM and CDR2 ANQGSEA. The CDR3 length is 12 residues. CDR3 in amino acids: CSVEGLNYGYTF. CDR3 sequence (DNA): TGCAGCGTTGAAGGTCTGAACTATGGCTACACCTTC.

V and J are TRBV28 and TRBJ2-3; TRBD2 matches at 11 bases. V lost 3 bases and J lost 2; bases outside the gene matches: 7. CDR1 and CDR2 from the germline V gene are MDHEN and SYDVKM. The CDR3 length is 17 residues. The CDR3 DNA follows: TGTGCCAGCAGTTTCCGGGCGACTAGCGGGGTCACAGATACGCAGTATTTT. This sequence encodes CASSFRATSGVTDTQYF. Together with reference TRBV28 and TRBJ2-3, the CDR3 gives the full variable domain: DVKVTQSSRYLVKRTGEKVFLECVQDMDHENMFWYRQDPGLGLRLIYFSYDVKMKEKGDIPEGYSVSREKKERFSLILESASTNQTSMYLCASSFRATSGVTDTQYFGPGTRLTVL.

The J gene is TRBJ2-5, the V gene TRBV28; D possibly corresponds to TRBD1 (6 bases). The V gene's germline CDR1 is MDHEN and CDR2 SYDVKM. The CDR3 contains 13 residues. V lost 10 bases and J 1 base, leaving 13 bases between the germline ends. The CDR3 DNA reads TGTGCCACGGACGGACAGCCCCAAGAGACCCAGTACTTC. It is translated as CATDGQPQETQYF.